Each of the 12 T cell receptor beta chains below was sequenced from the same sample in a study of blood T cell repertoires in COVID-19 (TCRdb year 2020). Library method: the immunoSEQ multiplex PCR assay. This is the immuneACCESS table as TCRdb keeps it, with only in-frame sequences that have V and J called. A part of the clones is gone; compared with another copy, unresolved V genes explain less than half, and the rest is unexplained. The sample records 250,000 to 350,000 clones, roughly 86% of which are singletons. The ten largest account for roughly 1.6% of the sample. The sequenced material came from peripheral blood. These receptors originate from a woman aged 45 to 65 with acute or convalescent COVID-19.

The genes are TRBV27 and TRBJ2-7; 9 bases are shared with TRBD1. Germline assignment: CDR1 MNHEY and CDR2 SMNVEV (reference sequence). J was trimmed by 5 bases and V by 5 bases; bases with no gene match: 7. This CDR3 contains 14 residues. CDR3 sequence: CASSNSGQGHEQYF. Here the CDR3 DNA reads TGTGCCAGCAGTAACTCGGGACAGGGCCACGAGCAGTACTTC.

The V and J genes are TRBV27 and TRBJ2-7, with 9 bases lining up with TRBD1. The CDR3 consists of 14 residues. The germline V gene encodes CDR1 MNHEY and CDR2 SMNVEV (reference sequence). Germline trimming cut 3 bases from V and 7 bases from J; bases unmatched to any gene: 7. This CDR3 reads CASSFWDRDGEQYF. In nucleotides, the CDR3 is TGTGCCAGCAGTTTTTGGGACAGGGACGGTGAGCAGTACTTC.

The chain recombines TRBV19 with TRBJ2-1; 9 bases are shared with TRBD1. Germline CDR1 and CDR2: LNHDA and SQIVND (reference sequence). This CDR3 spans 18 amino acids. The junction had 14 bases not matched to a gene; V was cut back by 4 bases and J by 4 bases. CDR3 sequence reads: CASSRGQGRGGIYNEQFF. Written as DNA, the CDR3 is TGTGCCAGTAGTAGGGGACAGGGTAGAGGGGGTATATACAATGAGCAGTTCTTC.

A few counts support this clone. The same CDR3 is also encoded by other DNA sequences in this sample. This chain uses TRBV5-4 with TRBJ2-2; the D is unclear. Looked up from germline, CDR1 is SGHNT and CDR2 is YYREEE (reference sequence). Trimming removed 1 base at V and 1 base at J, with 2 bases between. This CDR3 is 13 amino acids long. CDR3: CASSLQNTGELFF. For the CDR3, the DNA is TGTGCCAGCAGCTTGCAGAACACCGGGGAGCTGTTTTTT.

This sequence joins TRBV28 and TRBJ2-7; 12 bases fit TRBD2. The CDR3 has 16 residues. The V gene's germline CDR1 is MDHEN and CDR2 SYDVKM. Trimming cost V 4 bases and J 6 bases; bases outside gene matches: 10. CDR3 loop: CASSSDASGRAVEQYF. The CDR3 DNA reads TGTGCCAGCAGTTCAGATGCTAGCGGGAGGGCCGTCGAGCAGTACTTC.

The rearrangement uses TRBV11-2 and TRBJ2-1; D unclear. CDR3 length equals 14 residues. The V and J ends lost 0 bases and 10 bases respectively, with 13 bases between them. Germline V CDR1 and CDR2: SGHAT, FQNNGV. CDR3 DNA: TGTGCCAGCAGCTTAGATCAGAACTACTCGGAGCAGTTCTTC. Protein sequence: CASSLDQNYSEQFF.

The rearrangement uses TRBV10-3 and TRBJ1-6; D is undetermined. Germline V gene data show CDR1 as ENHRY and CDR2 as SYGVKD. The V gene lost 5 bases and the J gene lost 5 bases, with 13 bases spanning the gap. The CDR3 consists of 15 residues. CDR3 nucleotide sequence: TGTGCCATCAGTTCCGGTACAGAAGATAATTCACCCCTCCACTTT. Its protein is CAISSGTEDNSPLHF.

In this sample, this clone turned up many times. The gene calls are TRBV7-9 and TRBJ1-3; 7 nucleotides agree with TRBD1. The CDR3 has 14 amino acids. Trimming took 4 bases from V and 4 from J; bases not matched to a gene: 4. Germline V lookup: CDR1 SEHNR, CDR2 FQNEAQ (reference sequence). The DNA of the CDR3 is TGTGCCAGCAGCTCCGGGACAGCCGGAAACACCATATATTTT. Translated: CASSSGTAGNTIYF.

The rearrangement uses TRBV30 and TRBJ1-1; no definite D call. The CDR3 totals 11 residues. The V and J ends lost 0 bases and 11 bases respectively, with 10 bases between them. CDR1 GTSNPN and CDR2 SVGIG come from the germline V gene (reference sequence). CDR3 DNA: TGTGCCTGGAGTGTGGTGGTTGCGGCTTTCTTT. Translated: CAWSVVVAAFF.

V gene TRBV27 combines with J gene TRBJ1-2; no clear D. The CDR3 loop spans 14 amino acids. The germline CDR1 and CDR2 sequences are MNHEY and SMNVEV (reference sequence). Trimming removed 2 bases at V and 4 bases at J, with 11 bases between. This CDR3 reads CASSLARGPYGYTF. Written as DNA, the CDR3 is TGTGCCAGCAGTTTAGCGCGAGGGCCCTATGGCTACACCTTC.

The V gene is TRBV5-5, the J gene TRBJ1-4; D gene uncertain. CDR3 length equals 14 residues. The V gene's germline CDR1 is SGHKS and CDR2 YYEKEE (reference sequence). The germline V and J ends were trimmed by 3 bases and 4 bases, with 10 bases remaining between them. The CDR3: CASSYDTINEKLFF. DNA of the CDR3: TGTGCCAGCAGCTACGACACGATTAATGAAAAACTGTTTTTT.

The chain employs TRBV5-5 and TRBJ2-4; D perhaps matches TRBD2 (5 bases). This CDR3 is built from 16 residues. CDR1 is SGHKS and CDR2 is YYEKEE in the germline V gene (reference sequence). Deletions cut 0 bases from V and 8 bases from J, with 18 bases between. In DNA form, the CDR3 reads TGTGCCAGCAGCTTGGGATTTGGGAGAAGTTTGGACATTCAGTACTTC. It is translated as CASSLGFGRSLDIQYF.